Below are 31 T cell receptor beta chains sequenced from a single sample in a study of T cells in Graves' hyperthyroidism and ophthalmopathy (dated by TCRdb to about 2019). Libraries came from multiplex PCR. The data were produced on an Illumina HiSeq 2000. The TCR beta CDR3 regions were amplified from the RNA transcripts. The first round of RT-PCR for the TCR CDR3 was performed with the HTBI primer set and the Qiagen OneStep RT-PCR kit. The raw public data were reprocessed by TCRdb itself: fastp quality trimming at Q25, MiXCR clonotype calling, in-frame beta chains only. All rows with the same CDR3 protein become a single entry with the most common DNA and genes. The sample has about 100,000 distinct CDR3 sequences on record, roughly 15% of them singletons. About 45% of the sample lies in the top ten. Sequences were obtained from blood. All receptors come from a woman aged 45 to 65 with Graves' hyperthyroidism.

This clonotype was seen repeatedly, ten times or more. The CDR3, as DNA: TGTGCCAGCAGTTACTTAGGGATGAACACTGAAGCTTTCTTT. Its protein is CASSYLGMNTEAFF. The chain carries TRBV6-2 or TRBV6-3 and TRBJ1-1; D not resolved. V was pared by 1 base and J by 0 bases, with 6 bases between. The CDR3 runs to 14 residues. CDR1 and CDR2 (germline): MNHEY, SVGEGT.

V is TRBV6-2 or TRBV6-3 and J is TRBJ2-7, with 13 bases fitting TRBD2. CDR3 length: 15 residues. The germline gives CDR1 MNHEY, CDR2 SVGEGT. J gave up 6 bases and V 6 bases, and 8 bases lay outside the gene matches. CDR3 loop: CASRKLAGGPGEQYV. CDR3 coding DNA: TGTGCCAGCAGGAAACTAGCGGGAGGGCCCGGCGAGCAGTACGTC.

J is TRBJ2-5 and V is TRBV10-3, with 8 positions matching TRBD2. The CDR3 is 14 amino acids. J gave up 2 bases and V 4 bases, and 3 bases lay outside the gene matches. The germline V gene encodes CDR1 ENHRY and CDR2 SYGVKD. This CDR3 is CAISATSVQETQYF. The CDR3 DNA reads TGTGCCATCAGTGCGACTAGCGTACAAGAGACCCAGTACTTC.

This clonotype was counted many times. The CDR3 loop reads CASSKHQTYEQYV. For the CDR3, the DNA is TGTGCCAGCAGCAAACACCAAACCTACGAGCAGTACGTC. The rearrangement links TRBV11-2 to TRBJ2-7; D gene unclear. From germline, CDR1 is SGHAT and CDR2 FQNNGV. The germline V and J ends were trimmed by 5 bases and 2 bases, with 10 bases remaining between them. The CDR3 extends over 13 amino acids.

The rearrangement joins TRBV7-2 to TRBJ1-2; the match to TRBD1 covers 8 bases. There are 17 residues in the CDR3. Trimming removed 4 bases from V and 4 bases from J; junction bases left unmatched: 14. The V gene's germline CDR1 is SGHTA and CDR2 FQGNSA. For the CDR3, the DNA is TGTGCCAGCAGCTCTAGGCGACCCAGGGGGCGCGGCTATGGCTACACCTTC. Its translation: CASSSRRPRGRGYGYTF.

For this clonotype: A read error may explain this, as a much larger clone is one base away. The CDR3 protein is CAWSETKGNQPQHF. CDR3 nucleotides: TGTGCCTGGAGTGAGACAAAGGGCAATCAGCCCCAGCATTTT. The V and J genes are TRBV30 and TRBJ1-5; D is undetermined. Germline CDR1 reads GTSNPN; CDR2 reads SVGIG (reference sequence). Trimming shortened V by 1 base and J by 2 bases, and 9 bases separated the two germline ends. This CDR3 region has 14 residues.

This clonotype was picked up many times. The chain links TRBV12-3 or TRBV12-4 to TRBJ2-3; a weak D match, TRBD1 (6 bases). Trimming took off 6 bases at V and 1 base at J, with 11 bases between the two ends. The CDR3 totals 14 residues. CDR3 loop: CASSPQGGTDTQYF. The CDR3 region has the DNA TGTGCCAGCAGCCCACAGGGAGGCACAGATACGCAGTATTTT.

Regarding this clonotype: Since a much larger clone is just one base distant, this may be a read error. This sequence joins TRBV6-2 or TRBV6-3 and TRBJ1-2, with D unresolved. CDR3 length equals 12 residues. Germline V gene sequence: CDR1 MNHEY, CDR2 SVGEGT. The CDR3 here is CASRDLNYGCTF. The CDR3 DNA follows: TGTGCCAGCCGGGATCTAAACTATGGCTGCACCTTC.

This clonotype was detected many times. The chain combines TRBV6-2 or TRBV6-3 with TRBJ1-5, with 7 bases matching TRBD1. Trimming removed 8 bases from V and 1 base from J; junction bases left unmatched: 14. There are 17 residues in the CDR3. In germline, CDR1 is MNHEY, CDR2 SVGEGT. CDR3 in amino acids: CASDSLGTEASNQPQHF. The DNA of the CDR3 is TGTGCCAGCGATTCTCTCGGGACAGAAGCGAGCAATCAGCCCCAGCATTTT.

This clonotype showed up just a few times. The DNA for the CDR3 is TGTGCCAGCAGCTTACCCCGGGACAGGCCAATGACTGGGGCCAACGTCCTGACTTTC. Translation: CASSLPRDRPMTGANVLTF. This rearrangement joins TRBV13 to TRBJ2-6, with 8 bases lining up with TRBD1. The CDR3 extends over 19 amino acids. With V trimmed by 2 bases and J by 2 bases, 11 bases remained unmatched. Germline CDR1 reads PRHDT; CDR2 reads FYEKMQ (reference sequence).

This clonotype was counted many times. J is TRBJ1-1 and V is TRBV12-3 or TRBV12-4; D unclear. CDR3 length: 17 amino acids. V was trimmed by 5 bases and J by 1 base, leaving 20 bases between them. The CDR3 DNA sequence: TGTGCCAGCAGTCCCAAAGATCGACCCACTGGGAACACTGAAGCTTTCTTT. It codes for CASSPKDRPTGNTEAFF.

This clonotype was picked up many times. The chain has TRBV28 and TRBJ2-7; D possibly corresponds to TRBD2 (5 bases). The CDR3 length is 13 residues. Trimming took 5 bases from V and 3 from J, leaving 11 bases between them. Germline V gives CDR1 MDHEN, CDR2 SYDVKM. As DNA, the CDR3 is TGTGCCAGCAGTCAACTAGTTGTCTACGAGCAGTACTTC. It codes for CASSQLVVYEQYF.

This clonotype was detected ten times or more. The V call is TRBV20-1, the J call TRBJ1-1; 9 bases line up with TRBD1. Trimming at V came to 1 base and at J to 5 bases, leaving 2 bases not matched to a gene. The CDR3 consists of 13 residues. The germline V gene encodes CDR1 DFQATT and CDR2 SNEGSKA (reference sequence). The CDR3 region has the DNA TGCAGTGCTAGAGGACAGGGGGGAACTGAAGCTTTCTTT. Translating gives CSARGQGGTEAFF.

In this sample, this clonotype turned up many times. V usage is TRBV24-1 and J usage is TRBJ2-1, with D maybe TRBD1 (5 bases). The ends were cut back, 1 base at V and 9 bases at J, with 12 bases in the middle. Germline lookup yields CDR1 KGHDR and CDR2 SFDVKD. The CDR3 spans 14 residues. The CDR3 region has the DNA TGTGCCACCAGTGATTTTGTCAGGGCGAGTGAGCAGTTCTTC. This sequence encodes CATSDFVRASEQFF.

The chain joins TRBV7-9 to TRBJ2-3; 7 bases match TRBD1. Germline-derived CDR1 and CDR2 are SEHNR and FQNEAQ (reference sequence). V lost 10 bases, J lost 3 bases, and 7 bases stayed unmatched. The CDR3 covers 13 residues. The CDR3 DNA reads TGTGCCAAAGGACAGGTTGGGACAGATACGCAGTATTTT. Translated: CAKGQVGTDTQYF. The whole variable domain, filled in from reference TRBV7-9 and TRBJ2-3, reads DTGVSQNPRHKITKRGQNVTFRCDPISEHNRLYWYRQTLGQGPEFLTYFQNEAQLEKSRLLSDRFSAERPKGSFSTLEIQRTEQGDSAMYLCAKGQVGTDTQYFGPGTRLTVL.

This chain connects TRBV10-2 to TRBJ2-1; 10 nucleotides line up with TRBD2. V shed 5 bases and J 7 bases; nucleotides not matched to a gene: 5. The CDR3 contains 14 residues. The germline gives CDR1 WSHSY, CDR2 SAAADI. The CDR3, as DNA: TGCGCCAGCAGTCCGCTAGCGGGAGTAAATGAGCAGTTCTTC. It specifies CASSPLAGVNEQFF.

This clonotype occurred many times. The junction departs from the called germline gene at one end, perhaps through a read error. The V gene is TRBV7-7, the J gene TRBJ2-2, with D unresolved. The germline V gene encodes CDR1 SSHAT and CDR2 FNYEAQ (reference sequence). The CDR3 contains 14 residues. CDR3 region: CASSPTSNTGELFF. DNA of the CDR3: TGTGCTAGCAGCCCTACATCGAACACCGGGGAGCTGTTTTTT.

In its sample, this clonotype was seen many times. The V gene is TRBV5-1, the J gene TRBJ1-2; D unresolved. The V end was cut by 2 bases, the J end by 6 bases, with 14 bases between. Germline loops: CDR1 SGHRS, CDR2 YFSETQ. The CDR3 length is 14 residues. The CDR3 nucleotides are TGCGCCAGCAGCTTATCTGGGCTCCAGGATGGCTACACCTTC. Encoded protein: CASSLSGLQDGYTF.

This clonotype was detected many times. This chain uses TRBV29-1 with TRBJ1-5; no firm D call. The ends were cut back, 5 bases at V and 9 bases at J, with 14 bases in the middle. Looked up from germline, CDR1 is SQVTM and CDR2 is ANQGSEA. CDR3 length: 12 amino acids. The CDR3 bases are TGCAGCGTTTCCGGGGATGGGCGGCCCCAGCATTTT. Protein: CSVSGDGRPQHF.

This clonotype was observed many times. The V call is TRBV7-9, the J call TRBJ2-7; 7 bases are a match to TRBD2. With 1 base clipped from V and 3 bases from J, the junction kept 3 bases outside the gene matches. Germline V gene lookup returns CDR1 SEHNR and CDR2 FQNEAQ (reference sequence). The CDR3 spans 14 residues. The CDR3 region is CASSLGGGSYEQYF. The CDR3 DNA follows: TGTGCCAGCAGCTTAGGGGGGGGAAGCTACGAGCAGTACTTC.

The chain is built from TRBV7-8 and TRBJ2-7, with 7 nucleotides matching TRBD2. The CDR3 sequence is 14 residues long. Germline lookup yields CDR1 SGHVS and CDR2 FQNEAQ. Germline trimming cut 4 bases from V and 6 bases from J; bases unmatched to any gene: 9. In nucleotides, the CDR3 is TGTGCCAGCAGCTATCCGTTGGCGGGAGTCGAGCAGTACTTC. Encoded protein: CASSYPLAGVEQYF. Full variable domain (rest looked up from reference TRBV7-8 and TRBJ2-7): GAGVSQSPRYKVAKRGQDVALRCDPISGHVSLFWYQQALGQGPEFLTYFQNEAQLDKSGLPSDRFFAERPEGSVSTLKIQRTQQEDSAVYLCASSYPLAGVEQYFGPGTRLTVT.

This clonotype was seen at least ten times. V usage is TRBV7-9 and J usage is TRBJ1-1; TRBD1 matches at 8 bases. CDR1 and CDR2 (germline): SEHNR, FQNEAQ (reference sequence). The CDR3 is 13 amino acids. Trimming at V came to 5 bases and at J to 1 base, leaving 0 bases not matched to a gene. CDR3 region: CASSDRGNTEAFF. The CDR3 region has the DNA TGTGCCAGCAGCGACAGGGGGAACACTGAAGCTTTCTTT.

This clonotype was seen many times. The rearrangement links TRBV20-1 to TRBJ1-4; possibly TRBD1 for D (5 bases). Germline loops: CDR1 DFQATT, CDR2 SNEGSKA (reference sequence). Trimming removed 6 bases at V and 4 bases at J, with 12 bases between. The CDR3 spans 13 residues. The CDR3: CSARDGFNEKLFF. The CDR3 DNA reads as TGCAGTGCCCGGGACGGCTTTAATGAAAAACTGTTTTTT.

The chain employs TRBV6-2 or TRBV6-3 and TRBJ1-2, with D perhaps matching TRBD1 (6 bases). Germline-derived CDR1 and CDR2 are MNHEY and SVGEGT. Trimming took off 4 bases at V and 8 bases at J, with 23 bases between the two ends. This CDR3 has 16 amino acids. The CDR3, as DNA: TGTGCCAGCAGTTCCACGGGGACACCCTATGAAAGGGGCTACACCTTC. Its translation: CASSSTGTPYERGYTF.

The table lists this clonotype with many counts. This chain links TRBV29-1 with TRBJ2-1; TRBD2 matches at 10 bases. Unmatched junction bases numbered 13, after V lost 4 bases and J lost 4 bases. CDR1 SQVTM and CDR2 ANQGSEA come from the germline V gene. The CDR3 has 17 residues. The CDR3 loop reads CSVVQREGPEGYNEQFF. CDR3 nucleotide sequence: TGCAGCGTTGTACAGCGGGAGGGCCCCGAAGGGTACAATGAGCAGTTCTTC.

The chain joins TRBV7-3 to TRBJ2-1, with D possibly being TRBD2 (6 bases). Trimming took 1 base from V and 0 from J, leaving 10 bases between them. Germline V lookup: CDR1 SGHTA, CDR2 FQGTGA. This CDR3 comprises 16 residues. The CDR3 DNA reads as TGTGCCAGCAGCTTAAGTGCCGGGGGCTCCTACAATGAGCAGTTCTTC. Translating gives CASSLSAGGSYNEQFF.

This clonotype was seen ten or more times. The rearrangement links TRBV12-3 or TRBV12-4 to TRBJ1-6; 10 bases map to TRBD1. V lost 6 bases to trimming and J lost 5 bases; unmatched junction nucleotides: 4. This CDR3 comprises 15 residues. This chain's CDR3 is CASRGGTGDNSPLHF. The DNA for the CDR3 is TGTGCCAGCAGAGGAGGGACAGGGGATAATTCACCCCTCCACTTT.

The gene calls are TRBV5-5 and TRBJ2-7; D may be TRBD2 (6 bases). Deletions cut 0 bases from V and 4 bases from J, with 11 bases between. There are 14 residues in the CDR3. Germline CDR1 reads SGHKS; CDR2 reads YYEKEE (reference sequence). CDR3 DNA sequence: TGTGCCAGCAGCTTGGGACCGGGAGATTACGAGCAGTACTTC. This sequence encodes CASSLGPGDYEQYF.

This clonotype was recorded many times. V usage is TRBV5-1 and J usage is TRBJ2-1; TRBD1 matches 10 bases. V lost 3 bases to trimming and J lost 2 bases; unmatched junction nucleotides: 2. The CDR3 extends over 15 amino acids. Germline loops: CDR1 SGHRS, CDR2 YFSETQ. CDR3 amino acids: CASSWTGGTYNEQFF. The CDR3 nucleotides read TGCGCCAGCAGCTGGACAGGGGGGACCTACAATGAGCAGTTCTTC.

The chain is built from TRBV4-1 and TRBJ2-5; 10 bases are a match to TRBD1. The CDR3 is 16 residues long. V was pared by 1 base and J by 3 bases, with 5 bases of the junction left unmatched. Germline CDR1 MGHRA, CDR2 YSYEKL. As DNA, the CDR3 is TGCGCCAGCAGCCAAGCTAGGACAGGGGGTAAAGAGACCCAGTACTTC. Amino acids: CASSQARTGGKETQYF.

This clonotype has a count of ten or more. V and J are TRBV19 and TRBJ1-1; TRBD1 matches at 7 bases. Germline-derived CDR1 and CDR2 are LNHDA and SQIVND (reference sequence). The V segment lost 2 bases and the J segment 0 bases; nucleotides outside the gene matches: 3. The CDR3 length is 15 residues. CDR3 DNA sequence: TGTGCCAGTAGTATACAAGGGGGCTTGAACACTGAAGCTTTCTTT. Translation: CASSIQGGLNTEAFF.